This note documents a single TCR beta chain sequence. Antigen unknown. These data come from a study of cytomegalovirus exposure and HLA in healthy donors. Overall study: The Caucasian-associated ancestry cluster held roughly 80% of around 380 genotyped donors.

Study results and caveats: Most CMV-associated TCR beta chains appeared HLA-restricted in a later analysis. The study assumed roughly uniform donor sequencing depth for presence/absence analyses. Sequences of the TCR beta chain were said to predict the HLA-A and HLA-B alleles of most subjects accurately.

With 60 Vbeta and 13 Jbeta primers, the PCR was carried out. TCRdb keeps only in-frame clones here, not all; method: immunoSEQ multiplex PCR. The table shows 150,000 to 200,000 clones, with more than 65% occurring only once. Sequencing was carried out using PBMCs. This TCR came from a woman in her thirties in good health and CMV-seropositive.

Written as DNA, the CDR3 is TGCGCCAGCAGCCAAGCCGGGGGCAAAAACATTCAGTACTTC. Amino acids: CASSQAGGKNIQYF. V is TRBV4-1 and J is TRBJ2-4; D perhaps matches TRBD2 (6 bases). The CDR3 loop spans 14 amino acids. Per the germline V gene, CDR1 is MGHRA and CDR2 is YSYEKL. The ends were cut back, 1 base at V and 3 bases at J, with 7 bases in the middle.